This TCR beta chain was recorded in a study of shared clonotypes between healthy human individuals. To note about this clone: The sample contains more than one DNA sequence encoding this CDR3.

When samples were unsorted, roughly 81 million PBMCs were used for genomic DNA. CDR3 length equals 14 residues. Germline lookup yields CDR1 SGHNT and CDR2 YYREEE (reference sequence). The V and J ends lost 0 bases and 2 bases respectively, with 8 bases between them. Over several immunoSEQ plates, each subset's genomic DNA was distributed in even portions. Libraries were prepared by immunoSEQ multiplex PCR; TCRdb keeps only in-frame clonotypes and omits some of them. Of fewer than 600,000 clones in the sample, 75% to 80% are singletons; the top ten hold 12%. The receptor was isolated from a woman in her thirties or forties in good health. Some clones in this sample may be carry-over from other donors' samples. The sample was PBMCs. The chain joins TRBV5-4 to TRBJ1-2; D ambiguous. Written as DNA, the CDR3 is TGTGCCAGCAGCTTGGATCCGGGAAACTATGGCTACACCTTC. As protein: CASSLDPGNYGYTF.